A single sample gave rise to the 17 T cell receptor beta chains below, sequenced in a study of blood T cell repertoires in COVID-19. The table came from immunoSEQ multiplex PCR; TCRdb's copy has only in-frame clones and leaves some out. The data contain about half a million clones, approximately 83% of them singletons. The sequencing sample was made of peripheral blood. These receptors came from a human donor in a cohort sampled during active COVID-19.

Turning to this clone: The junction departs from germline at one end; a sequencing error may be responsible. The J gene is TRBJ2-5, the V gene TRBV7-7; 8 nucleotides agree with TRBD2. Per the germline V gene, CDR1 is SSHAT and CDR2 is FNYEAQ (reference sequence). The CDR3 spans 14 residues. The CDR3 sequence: CASSSSGSQETQYF. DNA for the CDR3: TGTGCTAGCAGTTCCAGCGGGAGTCAGGAGACCCAGTACTTC.

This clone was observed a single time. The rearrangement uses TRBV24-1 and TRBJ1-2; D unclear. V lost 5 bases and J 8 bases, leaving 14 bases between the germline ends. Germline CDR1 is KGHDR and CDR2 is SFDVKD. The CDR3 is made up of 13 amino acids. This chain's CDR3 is CATSAPMERGYTF. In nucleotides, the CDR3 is TGTGCCACCAGTGCGCCCATGGAGCGAGGCTACACCTTC.

DNA of the CDR3: TGTGCCACCGTGGACAGCAAAAGTTATGGCTACACCTTC. This encodes CATVDSKSYGYTF. The V and J genes are TRBV28 and TRBJ1-2; D is perhaps TRBD1 (6 bases). Trimming shortened V by 10 bases and J by 5 bases, and 17 bases separated the two germline ends. Germline assignment: CDR1 MDHEN and CDR2 SYDVKM. CDR3 size: 13 residues.

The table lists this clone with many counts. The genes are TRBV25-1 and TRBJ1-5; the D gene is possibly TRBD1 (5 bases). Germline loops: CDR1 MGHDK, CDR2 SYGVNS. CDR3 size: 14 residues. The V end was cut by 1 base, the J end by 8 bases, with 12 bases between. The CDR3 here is CASSELEGAEPQHF. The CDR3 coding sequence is TGTGCCAGCAGTGAATTGGAAGGGGCAGAGCCCCAGCATTTT.

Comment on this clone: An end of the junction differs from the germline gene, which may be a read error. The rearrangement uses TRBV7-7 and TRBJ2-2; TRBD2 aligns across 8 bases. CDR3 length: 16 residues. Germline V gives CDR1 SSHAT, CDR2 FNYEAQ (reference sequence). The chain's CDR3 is CASSLRSGSPPGELFF. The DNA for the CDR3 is TGTGCTAGCAGCTTAAGGAGCGGGAGTCCACCCGGGGAGCTGTTTTTT.

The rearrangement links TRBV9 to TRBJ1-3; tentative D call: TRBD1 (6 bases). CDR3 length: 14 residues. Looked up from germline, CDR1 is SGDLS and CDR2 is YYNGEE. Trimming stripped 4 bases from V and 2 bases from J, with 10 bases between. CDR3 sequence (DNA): TGTGCCAGCAGCCCCGGACAGACTGGAAACACCATATATTTT. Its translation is CASSPGQTGNTIYF.

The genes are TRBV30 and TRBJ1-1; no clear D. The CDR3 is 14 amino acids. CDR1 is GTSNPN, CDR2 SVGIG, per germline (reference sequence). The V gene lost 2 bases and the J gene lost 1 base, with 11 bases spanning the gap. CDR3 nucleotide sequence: TGTGCCTGGAGTCGCCAAGGGAGGAACACTGAAGCTTTCTTT. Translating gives CAWSRQGRNTEAFF.

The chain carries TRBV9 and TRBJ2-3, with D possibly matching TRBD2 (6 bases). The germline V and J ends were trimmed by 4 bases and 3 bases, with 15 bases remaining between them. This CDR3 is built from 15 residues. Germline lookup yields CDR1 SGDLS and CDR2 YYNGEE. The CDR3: CASSPRLRETDTQYF. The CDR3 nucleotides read TGTGCCAGCAGCCCCCGTCTCCGGGAGACAGATACGCAGTATTTT.

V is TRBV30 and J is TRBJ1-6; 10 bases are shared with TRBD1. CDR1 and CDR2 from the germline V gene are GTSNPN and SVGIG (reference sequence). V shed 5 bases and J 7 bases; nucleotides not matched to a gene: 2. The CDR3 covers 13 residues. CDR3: CAWDRGPNSPLHF. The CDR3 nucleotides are TGTGCCTGGGACAGGGGGCCAAATTCACCCCTCCACTTT.

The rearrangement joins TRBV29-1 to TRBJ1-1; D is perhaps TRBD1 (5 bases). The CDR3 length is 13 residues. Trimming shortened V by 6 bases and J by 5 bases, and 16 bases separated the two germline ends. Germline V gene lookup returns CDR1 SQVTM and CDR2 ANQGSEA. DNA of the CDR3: TGCAGCGTGAGAAGCGGGACGGTGACTGAAGCTTTCTTT. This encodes CSVRSGTVTEAFF.

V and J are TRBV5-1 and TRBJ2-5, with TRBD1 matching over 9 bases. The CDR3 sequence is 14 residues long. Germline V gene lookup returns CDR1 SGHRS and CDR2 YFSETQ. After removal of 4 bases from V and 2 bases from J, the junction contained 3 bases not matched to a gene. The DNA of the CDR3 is TGCGCCAGCAGCGGGGGGACAGGGCAAGAGACCCAGTACTTC. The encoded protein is CASSGGTGQETQYF.

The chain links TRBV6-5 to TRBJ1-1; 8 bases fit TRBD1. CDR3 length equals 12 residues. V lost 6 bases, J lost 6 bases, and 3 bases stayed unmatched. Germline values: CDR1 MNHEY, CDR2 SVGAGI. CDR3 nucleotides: TGTGCCAGCAGCCCGACAGGGGCTGAAGCTTTCTTT. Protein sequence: CASSPTGAEAFF.

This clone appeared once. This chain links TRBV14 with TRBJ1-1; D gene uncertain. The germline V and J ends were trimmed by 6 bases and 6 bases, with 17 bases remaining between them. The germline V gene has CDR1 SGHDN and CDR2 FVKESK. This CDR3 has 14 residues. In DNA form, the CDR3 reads TGTGCCAGCAGACTCCCCCAAACAGCCGCTGAAGCTTTCTTT. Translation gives CASRLPQTAAEAFF.

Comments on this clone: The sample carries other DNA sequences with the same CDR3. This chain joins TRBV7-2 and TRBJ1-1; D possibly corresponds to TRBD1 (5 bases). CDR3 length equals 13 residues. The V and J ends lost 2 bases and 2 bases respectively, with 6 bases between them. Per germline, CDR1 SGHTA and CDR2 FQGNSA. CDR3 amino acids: CASSLRGNTEAFF. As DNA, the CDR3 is TGTGCCAGCAGCTTAAGGGGTAACACTGAAGCTTTCTTT.

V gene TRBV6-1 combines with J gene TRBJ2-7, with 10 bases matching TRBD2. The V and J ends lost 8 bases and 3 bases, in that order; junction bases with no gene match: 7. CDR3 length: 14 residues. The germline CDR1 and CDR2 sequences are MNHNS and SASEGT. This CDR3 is CASLASGSNYEQYF. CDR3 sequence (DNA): TGTGCCAGCCTGGCTAGCGGGAGTAACTACGAGCAGTACTTC.

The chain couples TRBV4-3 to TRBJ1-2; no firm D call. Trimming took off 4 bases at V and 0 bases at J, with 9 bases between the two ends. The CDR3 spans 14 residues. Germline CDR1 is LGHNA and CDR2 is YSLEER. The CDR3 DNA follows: TGCGCCAGCAGCCCACGACACTCTAACTATGGCTACACCTTC. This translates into CASSPRHSNYGYTF.

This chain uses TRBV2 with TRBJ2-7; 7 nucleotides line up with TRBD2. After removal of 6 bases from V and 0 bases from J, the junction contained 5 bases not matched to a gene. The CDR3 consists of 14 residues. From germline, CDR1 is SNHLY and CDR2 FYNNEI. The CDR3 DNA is TGTGCCAGCAGCCCCACTAGCGCCTCCTACGAGCAGTACTTC. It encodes CASSPTSASYEQYF.